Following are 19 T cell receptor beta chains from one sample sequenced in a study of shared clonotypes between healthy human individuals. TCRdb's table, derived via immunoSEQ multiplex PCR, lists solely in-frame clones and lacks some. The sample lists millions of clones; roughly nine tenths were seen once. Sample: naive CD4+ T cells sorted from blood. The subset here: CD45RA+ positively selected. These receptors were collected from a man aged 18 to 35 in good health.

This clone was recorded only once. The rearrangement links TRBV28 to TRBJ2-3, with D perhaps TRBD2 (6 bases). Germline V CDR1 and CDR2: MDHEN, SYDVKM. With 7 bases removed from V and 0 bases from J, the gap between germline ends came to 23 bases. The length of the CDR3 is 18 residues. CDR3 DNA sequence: TGTGCCAGCACCTCACTTCTTCGGGGGATCCTTAGCACAGATACGCAGTATTTT. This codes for CASTSLLRGILSTDTQYF.

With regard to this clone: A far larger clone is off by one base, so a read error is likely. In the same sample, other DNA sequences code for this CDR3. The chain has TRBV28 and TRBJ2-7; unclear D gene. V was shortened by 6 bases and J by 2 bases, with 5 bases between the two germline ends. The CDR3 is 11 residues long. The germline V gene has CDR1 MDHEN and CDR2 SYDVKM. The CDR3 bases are TGTGCCAGCAGCTCCACCTACGAGCAGTACTTC. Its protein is CASSSTYEQYF.

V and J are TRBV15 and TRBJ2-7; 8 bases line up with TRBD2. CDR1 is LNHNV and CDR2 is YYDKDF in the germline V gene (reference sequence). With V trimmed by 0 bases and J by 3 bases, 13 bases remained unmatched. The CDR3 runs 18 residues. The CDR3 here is CATSRDVPTSAFLYEQYF. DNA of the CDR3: TGTGCCACCAGCAGAGATGTACCGACTAGCGCATTCCTCTACGAGCAGTACTTC.

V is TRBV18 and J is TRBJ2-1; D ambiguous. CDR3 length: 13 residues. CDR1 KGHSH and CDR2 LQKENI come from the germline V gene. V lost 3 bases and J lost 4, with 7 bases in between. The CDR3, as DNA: TGTGCCAGCTCACCGGACGGATACAATGAGCAGTTCTTC. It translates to CASSPDGYNEQFF.

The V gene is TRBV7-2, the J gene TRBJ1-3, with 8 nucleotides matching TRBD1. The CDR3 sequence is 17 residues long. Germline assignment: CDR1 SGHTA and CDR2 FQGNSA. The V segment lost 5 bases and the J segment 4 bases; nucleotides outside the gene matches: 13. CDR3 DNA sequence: TGTGCCAGCAGCCTATCCGCGGCCGACAGGGGAGGAAACACCATATATTTT. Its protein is CASSLSAADRGGNTIYF.

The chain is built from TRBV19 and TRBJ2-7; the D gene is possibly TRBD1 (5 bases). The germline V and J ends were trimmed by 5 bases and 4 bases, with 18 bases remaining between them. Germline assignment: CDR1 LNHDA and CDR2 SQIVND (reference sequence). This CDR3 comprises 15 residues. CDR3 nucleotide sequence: TGTGCCAGTAGTTTCCTGACTGGAAGGGGATACGAGCAGTACTTC. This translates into CASSFLTGRGYEQYF.

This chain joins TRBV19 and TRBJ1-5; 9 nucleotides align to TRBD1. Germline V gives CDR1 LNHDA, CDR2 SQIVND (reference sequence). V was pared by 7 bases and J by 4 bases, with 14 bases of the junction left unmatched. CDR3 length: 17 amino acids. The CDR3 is CASTLDRGFPLNQPQHF. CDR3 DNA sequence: TGTGCCAGTACCCTCGACAGGGGGTTTCCCCTGAATCAGCCCCAGCATTTT.

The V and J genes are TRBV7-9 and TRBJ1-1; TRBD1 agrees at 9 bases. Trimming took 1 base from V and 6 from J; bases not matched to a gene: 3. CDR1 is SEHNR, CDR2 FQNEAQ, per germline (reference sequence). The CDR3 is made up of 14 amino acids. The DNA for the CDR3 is TGTGCCAGCAGCTTAGGGGACAGGGAGGCTGAAGCTTTCTTT. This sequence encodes CASSLGDREAEAFF.

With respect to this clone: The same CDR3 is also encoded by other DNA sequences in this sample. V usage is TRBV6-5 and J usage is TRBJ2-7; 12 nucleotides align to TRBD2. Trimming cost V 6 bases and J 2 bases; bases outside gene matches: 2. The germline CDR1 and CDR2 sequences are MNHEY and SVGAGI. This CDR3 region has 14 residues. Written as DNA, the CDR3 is TGTGCCAGCAGCGGACTAGCGGGGCCCTACGAGCAGTACTTC. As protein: CASSGLAGPYEQYF.

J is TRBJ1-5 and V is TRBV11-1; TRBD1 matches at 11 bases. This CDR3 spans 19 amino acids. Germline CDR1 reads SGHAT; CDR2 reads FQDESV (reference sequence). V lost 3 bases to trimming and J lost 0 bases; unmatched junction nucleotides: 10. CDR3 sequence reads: CASSFGQGATRDSNQPQHF. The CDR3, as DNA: TGTGCCAGCAGCTTCGGACAGGGGGCGACACGGGATAGCAATCAGCCCCAGCATTTT.

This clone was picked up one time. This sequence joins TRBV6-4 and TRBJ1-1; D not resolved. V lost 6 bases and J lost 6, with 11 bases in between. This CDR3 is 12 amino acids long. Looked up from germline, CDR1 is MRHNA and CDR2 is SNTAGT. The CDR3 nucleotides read TGTGCCAGCAGGCGGAGGCTGCCTGAAGCTTTCTTT. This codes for CASRRRLPEAFF.

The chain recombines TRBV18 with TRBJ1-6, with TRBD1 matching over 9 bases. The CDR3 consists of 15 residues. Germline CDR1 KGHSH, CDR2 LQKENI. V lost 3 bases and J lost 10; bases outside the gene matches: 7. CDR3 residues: CASSPGTGIRSPLHF. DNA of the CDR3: TGTGCCAGCTCACCCGGGACAGGGATCAGGTCACCCCTCCACTTT.

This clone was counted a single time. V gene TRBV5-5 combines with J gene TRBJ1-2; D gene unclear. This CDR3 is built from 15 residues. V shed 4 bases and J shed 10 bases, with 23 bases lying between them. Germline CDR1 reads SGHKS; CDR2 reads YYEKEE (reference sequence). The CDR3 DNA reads TGTGCCAGCAGCACCGCGGCGGCAATCTATGGTGACTACACCTTC. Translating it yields CASSTAAAIYGDYTF.

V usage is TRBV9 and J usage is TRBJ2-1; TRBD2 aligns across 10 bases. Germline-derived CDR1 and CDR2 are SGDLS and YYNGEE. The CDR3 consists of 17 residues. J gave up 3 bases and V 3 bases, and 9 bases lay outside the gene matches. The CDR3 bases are TGTGCCAGCAGCGCCCACGGGACTAGCGCTTACTACAATGAGCAGTTCTTC. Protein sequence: CASSAHGTSAYYNEQFF. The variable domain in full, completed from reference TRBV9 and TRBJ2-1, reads DSGVTQTPKHLITATGQRVTLRCSPRSGDLSVYWYQQSLDQGLQFLIQYYNGEERAKGNILERFSAQQFPDLHSELNLSSLELGDSALYFCASSAHGTSAYYNEQFFGPGTRLTVL.

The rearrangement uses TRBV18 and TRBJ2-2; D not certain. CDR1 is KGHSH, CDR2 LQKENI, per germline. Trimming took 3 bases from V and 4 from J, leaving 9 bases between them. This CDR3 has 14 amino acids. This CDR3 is CASSPPTTTGELFF. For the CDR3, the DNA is TGTGCCAGCTCACCTCCAACTACCACCGGGGAGCTGTTTTTT.

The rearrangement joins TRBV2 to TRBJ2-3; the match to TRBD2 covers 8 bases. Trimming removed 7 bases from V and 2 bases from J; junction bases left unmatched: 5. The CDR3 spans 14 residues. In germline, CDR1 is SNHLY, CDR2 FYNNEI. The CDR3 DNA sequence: TGTGCCAGCATGGTTAGCGGGGTCACAGATACGCAGTATTTT. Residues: CASMVSGVTDTQYF. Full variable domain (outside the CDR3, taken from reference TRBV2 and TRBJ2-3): EPEVTQTPSHQVTQMGQEVILRCVPISNHLYFYWYRQILGQKVEFLVSFYNNEISEKSEIFDDQFSVERPDGSNFTLKIRSTKLEDSAMYFCASMVSGVTDTQYFGPGTRLTVL.

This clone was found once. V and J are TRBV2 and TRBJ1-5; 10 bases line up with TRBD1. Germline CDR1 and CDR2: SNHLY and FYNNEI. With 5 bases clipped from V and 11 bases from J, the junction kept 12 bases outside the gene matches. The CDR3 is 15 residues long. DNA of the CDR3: TGTGCCAGCAGTACGGGGACAGGGGCCCCTACGGCCCAGCATTTT. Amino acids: CASSTGTGAPTAQHF.

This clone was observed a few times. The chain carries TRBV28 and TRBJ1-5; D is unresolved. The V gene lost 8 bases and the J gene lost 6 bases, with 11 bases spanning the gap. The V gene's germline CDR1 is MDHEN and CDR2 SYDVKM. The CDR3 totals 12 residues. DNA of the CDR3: TGTGCCAGCTCCTACCAGTCTCAGCCCCAGCATTTT. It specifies CASSYQSQPQHF.

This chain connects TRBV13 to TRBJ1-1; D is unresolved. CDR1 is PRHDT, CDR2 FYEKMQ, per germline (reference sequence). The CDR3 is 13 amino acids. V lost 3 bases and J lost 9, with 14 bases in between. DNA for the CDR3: TGTGCCAGCAGCTTCTCCCAAACAGTGAAAGCTTTCTTT. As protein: CASSFSQTVKAFF.